The 18 T cell receptor beta chains below come from one sample, sequenced in a study of blood T cell repertoires in COVID-19. Produced via immunoSEQ multiplex PCR; TCRdb's table is partial and in-frame only. Of 200,000 to 250,000 clones detected, about four fifths appear once; the ten largest clones hold approximately 1.8%. Source material: peripheral blood. The receptors derive from a man aged 30-40 years who had recovered from COVID-19.

The V and J genes are TRBV9 and TRBJ2-3, with 9 bases identical to TRBD2. The junction had 12 bases not matched to a gene; V was cut back by 4 bases and J by 9 bases. Germline-derived CDR1 and CDR2 are SGDLS and YYNGEE. The CDR3 spans 15 residues. The CDR3 sequence: CASSTGTSQKFTQYF. CDR3 DNA: TGTGCCAGCAGCACAGGGACTAGCCAAAAATTCACGCAGTATTTT.

The J gene is TRBJ1-2, the V gene TRBV9; 10 nucleotides line up with TRBD1. The V segment lost 0 bases and the J segment 7 bases; nucleotides outside the gene matches: 0. Germline CDR1 SGDLS, CDR2 YYNGEE. This CDR3 region has 13 residues. CDR3 residues: CASSVGQGAGYTF. CDR3 nucleotide sequence: TGTGCCAGCAGCGTAGGACAGGGGGCTGGCTACACCTTC.

The chain is built from TRBV5-1 and TRBJ2-3; TRBD2 aligns across 7 bases. CDR1 and CDR2 from the germline V gene are SGHRS and YFSETQ. Trimming at V came to 0 bases and at J to 0 bases, leaving 4 bases not matched to a gene. The CDR3 covers 16 residues. The CDR3 nucleotides read TGCGCCAGCAGCTTGGTCCGGGGGGTAAGCACAGATACGCAGTATTTT. It codes for CASSLVRGVSTDTQYF.

In this sample, this clone turned up a few times. The chain recombines TRBV11-3 with TRBJ1-2; unclear D gene. V lost 2 bases and J lost 7, with 8 bases in between. CDR3 length: 12 amino acids. The germline V gene encodes CDR1 SGHNT and CDR2 YENEEA. The DNA for the CDR3 is TGTGCCAGCAGCTTAAATGGAGGTGGCTACACCTTC. This sequence encodes CASSLNGGGYTF.

This chain joins TRBV2 and TRBJ2-3; TRBD1 agrees at 7 bases. Germline V gene sequence: CDR1 SNHLY, CDR2 FYNNEI. The V gene end was trimmed by 8 bases and the J gene end by 2 bases; junction bases not matched to a gene: 4. The CDR3 extends over 13 amino acids. CDR3 in amino acids: CASRQGDTDTQYF. The CDR3 coding sequence is TGTGCCAGCCGACAGGGCGACACAGATACGCAGTATTTT.

This chain uses TRBV4-2 with TRBJ1-1, with TRBD1 identical over 10 bases. Germline assignment: CDR1 LGHNA and CDR2 YNFKEQ. The CDR3 has 15 residues. Germline trimming cut 6 bases from V and 0 bases from J; bases unmatched to any gene: 4. The CDR3, as DNA: TGTGCCAGCAGGGGAGGGACAGGGGTGAACACTGAAGCTTTCTTT. It translates to CASRGGTGVNTEAFF.

The chain is built from TRBV5-1 and TRBJ2-1; D may be TRBD2 (6 bases). The CDR3 runs 16 residues. Looked up from germline, CDR1 is SGHRS and CDR2 is YFSETQ. V was trimmed by 6 bases and J by 4 bases, leaving 20 bases between them. The CDR3 coding sequence is TGCGCCAGCACGGACCAGGAGGGGATTACATACAATGAGCAGTTCTTC. The encoded protein is CASTDQEGITYNEQFF.

CDR3 loop: CASSLNSGAADGGELFF. For the CDR3, the DNA is TGTGCCAGCAGCCTAAATAGCGGGGCCGCTGATGGCGGGGAGCTGTTTTTT. The chain uses TRBV7-3 and TRBJ2-2, with 8 bases fitting TRBD2. CDR3 length equals 17 residues. V was clipped by 5 bases and J by 7 bases; unmatched bases: 15. Per germline, CDR1 SGHTA and CDR2 FQGTGA.

The genes are TRBV10-2 and TRBJ1-1; the D gene is possibly TRBD1 (6 bases). CDR1 is WSHSY and CDR2 is SAAADI in the germline V gene. V lost 3 bases and J lost 5, with 19 bases in between. The CDR3 has 16 residues. This CDR3 reads CASSETDRPRWTEAFF. The CDR3 nucleotides are TGCGCCAGCAGTGAAACTGACAGGCCGAGGTGGACTGAAGCTTTCTTT.

The V and J genes are TRBV9 and TRBJ1-3; D is perhaps TRBD1 (5 bases). In germline, CDR1 is SGDLS, CDR2 YYNGEE. The CDR3 sequence is 16 residues long. V was cut by 0 bases and J by 2 bases, with 12 bases left in between. CDR3 region: CASSVGVRGAGNTIYF. In nucleotides, the CDR3 is TGTGCCAGCAGCGTAGGGGTAAGGGGTGCTGGAAACACCATATATTTT.

CDR3 bases: TGTGCCAGCAGCGCCCGACTAGCGGGAGGCACAGATACGCAGTATTTT. Protein product: CASSARLAGGTDTQYF. The chain recombines TRBV7-6 with TRBJ2-3; 12 nucleotides match TRBD2. V was pared by 5 bases and J by 1 base, with 4 bases of the junction left unmatched. The germline V gene has CDR1 SGHVS and CDR2 FNYEAQ. This CDR3 is 16 amino acids long. The full variable domain, its missing parts supplied by reference TRBV7-6 and TRBJ2-3, is GAGVSQSPRYKVTKRGQDVALRCDPISGHVSLYWYRQALGQGPEFLTYFNYEAQQDKSGLPNDRFSAERPEGSISTLTIQRTEQRDSAMYRCASSARLAGGTDTQYFGPGTRLTVL.

The rearrangement uses TRBV6-5 and TRBJ2-2, with 7 bases lining up with TRBD2. This CDR3 region has 14 residues. The junction had 7 bases not matched to a gene; V was cut back by 6 bases and J by 6 bases. CDR1 is MNHEY, CDR2 SVGAGI, per germline. The CDR3 protein is CASRTTGGAGELFF. The DNA of the CDR3 is TGTGCCAGCAGAACTACGGGGGGTGCCGGGGAGCTGTTTTTT.

The rearrangement joins TRBV28 to TRBJ1-4, with no clear D. Looked up from germline, CDR1 is MDHEN and CDR2 is SYDVKM. This CDR3 region has 16 residues. Trimming shortened V by 5 bases and J by 4 bases, and 17 bases separated the two germline ends. In DNA, the CDR3 is TGTGCCAGCAGTCCCCGGACCCACCGGGGTAATGAAAAACTGTTTTTT. It translates to CASSPRTHRGNEKLFF.

V is TRBV4-1 and J is TRBJ2-2; 11 nucleotides align to TRBD2. This CDR3 region has 17 residues. Trimming at V came to 3 bases and at J to 4 bases, leaving 7 bases not matched to a gene. Per the germline V gene, CDR1 is MGHRA and CDR2 is YSYEKL. In nucleotides, the CDR3 is TGCGCCAGCAGCCACGTACTAGCGGGAGTGGTCACCGGGGAGCTGTTTTTT. It encodes CASSHVLAGVVTGELFF.

This clone was detected many times. The rearrangement uses TRBV27 and TRBJ1-1; D is undetermined. The length of the CDR3 is 17 residues. Germline CDR1 and CDR2: MNHEY and SMNVEV (reference sequence). V was clipped by 1 base and J by 5 bases, with 20 bases between them. For the CDR3, the DNA is TGTGCCAGCAGTTTATATGTTATGGACGGGGATGGGACTGAAGCTTTCTTT. Its translation: CASSLYVMDGDGTEAFF.

The J gene is TRBJ2-5, the V gene TRBV3-1 (or the pseudogene TRBV3-2), with D tentatively TRBD2 (6 bases). CDR1 is LGHDT, CDR2 YNNKEL, per germline (reference sequence). The CDR3 is 15 residues long. V lost 1 base, J lost 4 bases, and 13 bases lay in between. CDR3 in amino acids: CASSQGGLRAETQYF. The CDR3 DNA reads TGTGCCAGCAGCCAAGGTGGACTACGCGCAGAGACCCAGTACTTC.

The rearrangement links TRBV7-2 to TRBJ2-3; the D gene is possibly TRBD2 (6 bases). The germline V gene encodes CDR1 SGHTA and CDR2 FQGNSA. Trimming pared 1 base from V and 5 bases from J, leaving 13 bases between. There are 15 residues in the CDR3. The CDR3: CASSLGSGVGDTQYF. CDR3 nucleotide sequence: TGTGCCAGCAGCTTAGGATCGGGGGTGGGAGATACGCAGTATTTT.

Only a few counts were recorded for this clone. The rearrangement uses TRBV11-2 and TRBJ2-7; maybe TRBD1 (5 bases). Germline CDR1 is SGHAT and CDR2 is FQNNGV. The CDR3 consists of 16 residues. The V end was cut by 4 bases, the J end by 2 bases, with 18 bases between. CDR3 sequence (DNA): TGTGCCAGCAGCTCCCTTCCTACAGACAGACCCTACGAGCAGTACGTC. Amino acid sequence: CASSSLPTDRPYEQYV.